The rows below give T cell receptor beta chains drawn from one sample of a study of cytomegalovirus exposure and HLA in healthy donors. Only in-frame clones appear in the TCRdb table, and some are missing; sequencing was by immunoSEQ multiplex PCR. The repertoire holds approximately 65,000 clones, with under 96% as singletons. Sequenced material: PBMCs. The receptors were sampled from a woman younger than 35 in good health and CMV-seropositive. CDR3s include the opening cysteine and the closing phenylalanine or tryptophan. Each record gives: J gene, V gene, clone size, CDR3 protein. Not every row has a clone size; where given, it reads once, few, many or a size class.

j_gene: TRBJ1-5; v_gene: TRBV28; abundance: .; CDR3aa: CASSLDREVGQPQHF
j_gene: TRBJ1-5; v_gene: TRBV15; abundance: few; CDR3aa: CATSRDRGNQPQHF
j_gene: TRBJ2-3; v_gene: TRBV18; abundance: .; CDR3aa: CASSPSLQGPDTQYF
j_gene: TRBJ2-5; v_gene: TRBV7-9; abundance: .; CDR3aa: CASSWPLQGEGRETQYF
j_gene: TRBJ1-1; v_gene: TRBV4-3; abundance: .; CDR3aa: CASSQDNRLLNTEAFF
j_gene: TRBJ1-5; v_gene: TRBV27; abundance: .; CDR3aa: CASSLVGGTPQPQHF
j_gene: TRBJ1-5; v_gene: TRBV5-1; abundance: .; CDR3aa: CASSLDGSNQPQHF
j_gene: TRBJ1-1; v_gene: TRBV18; abundance: .; CDR3aa: CASSPVAMNTEAFF
j_gene: TRBJ2-1; v_gene: TRBV15; abundance: .; CDR3aa: CATSSGTDLGNEQFF
j_gene: TRBJ1-5; v_gene: TRBV28; abundance: .; CDR3aa: CASSEFNQPQHF
j_gene: TRBJ2-7; v_gene: TRBV21-1; abundance: .; CDR3aa: CASRTGTREGGVSYEQYF
j_gene: TRBJ2-1; v_gene: TRBV10-3; abundance: .; CDR3aa: CAIREGASGPSSYNEQFF
j_gene: TRBJ2-1; v_gene: TRBV5-1; abundance: .; CDR3aa: CASREYNEQFF
j_gene: TRBJ2-3; v_gene: TRBV27; abundance: .; CDR3aa: CASSLVSGLAGERGTQYF
j_gene: TRBJ2-7; v_gene: TRBV30; abundance: .; CDR3aa: CAWSPPDRDFFEQYF
j_gene: TRBJ2-1; v_gene: TRBV14; abundance: .; CDR3aa: CASSRDSNNEQFF
j_gene: TRBJ2-1; v_gene: TRBV28; abundance: .; CDR3aa: CASSPRLAGPNNEQFF
j_gene: TRBJ2-3; v_gene: TRBV7-6; abundance: .; CDR3aa: CARSGTGADTQYF
j_gene: TRBJ2-7; v_gene: TRBV4-1; abundance: .; CDR3aa: CASSQTGAVSYEQYF
j_gene: TRBJ2-1; v_gene: TRBV23-1; abundance: .; CDR3aa: CASSQSRGEIRQFF
j_gene: TRBJ2-3; v_gene: TRBV11-3; abundance: .; CDR3aa: CASSLNQLRDTQYF
j_gene: TRBJ1-1; v_gene: TRBV7-9; abundance: .; CDR3aa: CASSLDGEGRLSEAFF
j_gene: TRBJ2-1; v_gene: TRBV30; abundance: .; CDR3aa: CAWSVQIPYNEQFF
j_gene: TRBJ2-7; v_gene: TRBV28; abundance: .; CDR3aa: CASSHPLAGASYEQYF
j_gene: TRBJ2-5; v_gene: TRBV4-1; abundance: .; CDR3aa: CASSKGVYTSAAQYF
j_gene: TRBJ1-1; v_gene: TRBV4-3; abundance: .; CDR3aa: CASSQDFGSRGEAFF
j_gene: TRBJ2-1; v_gene: TRBV7-2; abundance: .; CDR3aa: CASSLETGVSEQFF
j_gene: TRBJ2-5; v_gene: TRBV5-1; abundance: .; CDR3aa: CASSVGLAGRNQETQYF
j_gene: TRBJ1-1; v_gene: TRBV13; abundance: .; CDR3aa: CASSSGTAVKAFF
j_gene: TRBJ2-1; v_gene: TRBV28; abundance: .; CDR3aa: CASSSPDRTYNEQFF
j_gene: TRBJ2-7; v_gene: TRBV19; abundance: .; CDR3aa: CASMATQGVSYEQYF
j_gene: TRBJ1-2; v_gene: TRBV2; abundance: .; CDR3aa: CASRDGQGGNYGYTF